The 8 T cell receptor beta chains in this list originate from one sample, sequenced in a study of PD-L1 blockade in urothelial cancer. TCRdb's table, derived via immunoSEQ multiplex PCR, lists solely in-frame clones and lacks some. This table has about 74,000 clones, approximately 80% appearing once. The sample was PBMCs, taken around atezolizumab (anti-PD-L1) treatment. The receptors were gathered from a man in his 70s with urothelial cancer.

CDR3 sequence reads: CASSLDLREQYF. The CDR3 DNA follows: TGTGCCAGTAGTCTGGACTTGCGCGAGCAGTACTTC. This chain links TRBV19 with TRBJ2-7; maybe TRBD2 (5 bases). This CDR3 comprises 12 residues. Looked up from germline, CDR1 is LNHDA and CDR2 is SQIVND (reference sequence). Trimming removed 5 bases from V and 6 bases from J, with 11 bases in between.

The genes are TRBV19 and TRBJ2-7; 9 bases are shared with TRBD2. Germline V CDR1 and CDR2: LNHDA, SQIVND (reference sequence). The CDR3 extends over 15 amino acids. With 6 bases clipped from V and 3 bases from J, the junction kept 9 bases outside the gene matches. CDR3 in DNA: TGTGCCAGTAGAAGGACTAGCGAGGAGGACTACGAGCAGTACTTC. Translation: CASRRTSEEDYEQYF.

The gene calls are TRBV28 and TRBJ1-5, with no clear D. The CDR3 sequence is 12 residues long. V dropped 6 bases and J dropped 7 bases, with 10 bases sitting between them. Germline loops: CDR1 MDHEN, CDR2 SYDVKM. The CDR3 DNA reads TGTGCCAGCAGCCCCCTCGGGCAGCCCCAGCATTTT. Amino acids: CASSPLGQPQHF.

The chain links TRBV2 to TRBJ2-2; no clear D gene. The CDR3 has 13 residues. The V end was cut by 7 bases, the J end by 3 bases, with 9 bases between. Per the germline V gene, CDR1 is SNHLY and CDR2 is FYNNEI. The CDR3 coding sequence is TGTGCCAGCAATGCGGAGCACACCGGGGAGCTGTTTTTT. Encoded protein: CASNAEHTGELFF.

This clone showed up just once. The chain employs TRBV28 and TRBJ1-1, with 10 bases lining up with TRBD1. V dropped 4 bases and J dropped 4; count of bases not matched to a gene: 6. CDR3 length: 15 residues. The germline gives CDR1 MDHEN, CDR2 SYDVKM. CDR3 amino acids: CASSSIGQGGTEAFF. The CDR3 bases are TGTGCCAGCAGTTCCATCGGACAGGGGGGCACTGAAGCTTTCTTT.

The chain uses TRBV28 and TRBJ1-1; D perhaps matches TRBD1 (5 bases). Trimming left V 5 bases short and J 1 base short, with 11 bases between. Germline V CDR1 and CDR2: MDHEN, SYDVKM. There are 14 residues in the CDR3. The CDR3 DNA is TGTGCCAGCAGTCGGGGGTTCCCGAACACTGAAGCTTTCTTT. Translating it yields CASSRGFPNTEAFF.

The rearrangement joins TRBV9 to TRBJ1-3; TRBD1 matches at 9 bases. Losses at the gene ends were 0 bases for V and 3 bases for J; bases not matched to a gene: 4. There are 16 residues in the CDR3. Germline V gene sequence: CDR1 SGDLS, CDR2 YYNGEE. DNA for the CDR3: TGTGCCAGCAGCGTAGTGGACAGGGGCGGTGGAAACACCATATATTTT. This gives the protein CASSVVDRGGGNTIYF.

The chain joins TRBV9 to TRBJ2-7; 8 bases are shared with TRBD2. Germline CDR1 and CDR2: SGDLS and YYNGEE. The V gene end was trimmed by 4 bases and the J gene end by 2 bases; junction bases not matched to a gene: 14. The CDR3 loop spans 17 amino acids. CDR3 in DNA: TGTGCCAGCAGCCCCCTCGGAGCTAGCGGGTTCCCCTACGAGCAGTACTTC. The encoded protein is CASSPLGASGFPYEQYF.